The 27 T cell receptor beta chains listed next were all sequenced from one sample in a study of blood T cell repertoires in COVID-19. Clones were sequenced by immunoSEQ multiplex PCR, and TCRdb holds only the in-frame ones, with some missing. The data contain 310,000 or so clones, 80% to 90% of them seen just once; the ten biggest clones take up roughly a tenth. The sequenced material came from peripheral blood. These receptors were collected from a young man with COVID-19, enrolled during active disease.

On this clone: Other DNA sequences in the same sample also yield this CDR3. The CDR3 is CASRTGGGTDTQYF. The CDR3 coding sequence is TGTGCCAGCAGAACGGGGGGGGGCACAGATACGCAGTATTTT. The chain couples TRBV2 to TRBJ2-3, with 8 bases fitting TRBD2. Germline CDR1 and CDR2: SNHLY and FYNNEI. This CDR3 contains 14 residues. Trimming cost V 6 bases and J 1 base; bases outside gene matches: 3.

The chain joins TRBV12-3 or TRBV12-4 to TRBJ1-1, with D maybe TRBD1 (5 bases). The CDR3 has 13 residues. The V end was cut by 5 bases, the J end by 1 base, with 8 bases between. The CDR3 nucleotides read TGTGCCAGCAGTGTAGACAGGAACACTGAAGCTTTCTTT. Its translation is CASSVDRNTEAFF.

This clone was recorded only once. This chain joins TRBV7-3 and TRBJ1-5, with 7 bases that match TRBD1. This CDR3 is built from 13 residues. Unmatched junction bases numbered 5, after V lost 5 bases and J lost 7 bases. The germline gives CDR1 SGHTA, CDR2 FQGTGA. CDR3 in DNA: TGTGCCAGCAGCAGGGACAGCGAACAGCCCCAGCATTTT. Its protein product is CASSRDSEQPQHF. Full variable domain (rest looked up from reference TRBV7-3 and TRBJ1-5): GAGVSQTPSNKVTEKGKYVELRCDPISGHTALYWYRQSLGQGPEFLIYFQGTGAADDSGLPNDRFFAVRPEGSVSTLKIQRTERGDSAVYLCASSRDSEQPQHFGDGTRLSIL.

The chain joins TRBV10-3 to TRBJ2-3; 9 nucleotides match TRBD1. CDR1 ENHRY and CDR2 SYGVKD come from the germline V gene. The CDR3 runs to 13 residues. The V segment lost 10 bases and the J segment 6 bases; nucleotides outside the gene matches: 8. The CDR3 DNA follows: TGTGCCACCCGGGACAGGGAAACGGATACGCAGTATTTT. It is translated as CATRDRETDTQYF.

The chain couples TRBV4-2 to TRBJ1-1; D may be TRBD1 (5 bases). Germline CDR1 and CDR2: LGHNA and YNFKEQ. The CDR3 runs to 14 residues. The V and J ends lost 3 bases and 1 base respectively, with 9 bases between them. Here the CDR3 DNA reads TGTGCCAGCAGCCATTCGGACAAGAACACTGAAGCTTTCTTT. Its translation is CASSHSDKNTEAFF.

This chain uses TRBV23-1 with TRBJ1-6; 7 bases align to TRBD1. TRBV23-1 is sorted into the ORF group, with uncertain function. V lost 7 bases to trimming and J lost 7 bases; unmatched junction nucleotides: 7. The CDR3 has 14 residues. CDR3 region: CASTSTGTNSPLHF. The CDR3 nucleotides read TGCGCCAGCACATCGACAGGGACGAATTCACCCCTCCACTTT.

The chain employs TRBV24-1 and TRBJ2-5, with D possibly TRBD2 on 5 matching bases. The ends were cut back, 5 bases at V and 5 bases at J, with 17 bases in the middle. The germline V gene encodes CDR1 KGHDR and CDR2 SFDVKD. This CDR3 is 15 amino acids long. CDR3 coding DNA: TGTGCCACCAGTGGTCCGAACAGCGGCGCCGAGACCCAGTACTTC. Its translation: CATSGPNSGAETQYF.

The chain employs TRBV9 and TRBJ2-2; D call uncertain. Germline loops: CDR1 SGDLS, CDR2 YYNGEE. The CDR3 has 13 residues. The V end lost 4 bases, the J end lost 7 bases, and 11 bases lay between the germline ends. The CDR3 here is CASSPSRLGELFF. The CDR3 coding sequence is TGTGCCAGCAGCCCTAGTAGGCTCGGGGAGCTGTTTTTT.

V usage is TRBV2 and J usage is TRBJ2-2, with 7 bases identical to TRBD1. After removal of 5 bases from V and 3 bases from J, the junction contained 15 bases not matched to a gene. This CDR3 is 18 amino acids long. Germline V gives CDR1 SNHLY, CDR2 FYNNEI. The CDR3 is CASSTYGTVLVDTGELFF. The CDR3 DNA follows: TGTGCCAGCAGTACCTACGGGACAGTCCTCGTGGACACCGGGGAGCTGTTTTTT.

Only one count was recorded for this clone. The chain uses TRBV6-2 or TRBV6-3 and TRBJ1-2; 8 bases line up with TRBD1. The germline CDR1 and CDR2 sequences are MNHEY and SVGEGT. This CDR3 has 20 amino acids. Germline trimming cut 2 bases from V and 4 bases from J; bases unmatched to any gene: 21. The CDR3 here is CASSYQRSRTGKKGAYGYTF. The CDR3, as DNA: TGTGCCAGCAGTTACCAGCGGTCCAGGACAGGGAAGAAGGGCGCCTATGGCTACACCTTC.

This chain links TRBV7-9 with TRBJ1-2; 8 bases are shared with TRBD1. Germline lookup yields CDR1 SEHNR and CDR2 FQNEAQ (reference sequence). CDR3 length equals 15 residues. The J segment lost 3 bases and the V segment lost 10 bases, leaving 13 bases of the junction unmatched. This CDR3 reads CAIDRGREGYYGYTF. CDR3 DNA sequence: TGTGCCATTGACAGGGGTAGGGAAGGCTACTATGGCTACACCTTC.

The chain employs TRBV4-2 and TRBJ2-3, with 7 positions matching TRBD2. Unmatched junction bases numbered 16, after V lost 1 base and J lost 6 bases. This CDR3 contains 18 residues. Germline V CDR1 and CDR2: LGHNA, YNFKEQ. The CDR3 DNA is TGTGCCAGCAGCCAAGTTACCGGGGGGACGAGAGGTGGGGATACGCAGTATTTT. It specifies CASSQVTGGTRGGDTQYF.

The V and J genes are TRBV4-3 and TRBJ1-3; 10 bases agree with TRBD1. Germline CDR1 and CDR2: LGHNA and YSLEER. J gave up 0 bases and V 0 bases, and 5 bases lay outside the gene matches. The CDR3 runs 18 residues. The CDR3 DNA reads TGCGCCAGCAGCCAAGATCCGGGACAGGGGCCCTCTGGAAACACCATATATTTT. Protein product: CASSQDPGQGPSGNTIYF.

V usage is TRBV10-3 and J usage is TRBJ2-1; the match to TRBD2 covers 9 bases. CDR1 is ENHRY and CDR2 is SYGVKD in the germline V gene. V lost 3 bases and J lost 10; bases outside the gene matches: 10. This CDR3 comprises 15 residues. Here the CDR3 DNA reads TGTGCCATCAGTGAATGGCGGGAGGGCCCAAGGGAGCAGTTCTTC. This encodes CAISEWREGPREQFF.

The V and J genes are TRBV18 and TRBJ2-3; D is ambiguous. V was cut by 4 bases and J by 0 bases, with 8 bases left in between. CDR3 length equals 14 residues. CDR1 and CDR2 (germline): KGHSH, LQKENI. This CDR3 is CASSLIGSTDTQYF. In nucleotides, the CDR3 is TGTGCCAGCTCACTCATCGGGAGCACAGATACGCAGTATTTT.

V and J are TRBV27 and TRBJ1-5; D gene ambiguous. V lost 3 bases, J lost 3 bases, and 9 bases lay in between. Germline assignment: CDR1 MNHEY and CDR2 SMNVEV (reference sequence). The CDR3 is 14 amino acids. The CDR3 DNA is TGTGCCAGCAGTTTTTTGGCACCCAATCAGCCCCAGCATTTT. Encoded protein: CASSFLAPNQPQHF.

The chain carries TRBV29-1 and TRBJ1-2, with 7 bases that match TRBD1. Looked up from germline, CDR1 is SQVTM and CDR2 is ANQGSEA. The CDR3 is 19 residues long. The ends lost 4 bases at V and 4 bases at J; junction bases unmatched: 24. CDR3 in DNA: TGCAGCGTTGTAAGCTCTGGAGGGACAGCCGGCGGGAAAGGCTATGGCTACACCTTC. The encoded protein is CSVVSSGGTAGGKGYGYTF.

The rearrangement joins TRBV5-6 to TRBJ1-1; D unclear. The CDR3 sequence is 17 residues long. Trimming took off 0 bases at V and 1 base at J, with 16 bases between the two ends. The germline CDR1 and CDR2 sequences are SGHDT and YYEEEE. The CDR3 DNA follows: TGTGCCAGCAGCTTGGCCTTCACGGGGATATCGAACACTGAAGCTTTCTTT. Translating it yields CASSLAFTGISNTEAFF.

The chain combines TRBV5-1 with TRBJ2-5, with 11 nucleotides matching TRBD2. This CDR3 spans 17 amino acids. V gave up 2 bases and J gave up 4 bases; unmatched junction bases: 10. Germline CDR1 is SGHRS and CDR2 is YFSETQ. The CDR3 sequence is CASSFINSGRAAETQYF. As DNA, the CDR3 is TGCGCCAGCAGCTTCATAAATAGCGGGAGGGCCGCAGAGACCCAGTACTTC.

This chain links TRBV15 with TRBJ2-1, with D uncertain. Trimming cost V 2 bases and J 10 bases, with 9 bases left between them. Germline CDR1 is LNHNV and CDR2 is YYDKDF (reference sequence). There are 12 residues in the CDR3. CDR3 DNA: TGTGCCACCAGCAGACCCCGCCAGGAGCAGTTCTTC. This sequence encodes CATSRPRQEQFF.

The V call is TRBV12-3 or TRBV12-4, the J call TRBJ2-7; D ambiguous. This CDR3 is 12 amino acids long. V was trimmed by 10 bases and J by 0 bases, leaving 10 bases between them. The DNA for the CDR3 is TGTGCCACCCCGCGGCTCTCCTACGAGCAGTACTTC. Encoded protein: CATPRLSYEQYF.

The CDR3 sequence: CASSLQGTSGDPYEQYF. In DNA, the CDR3 is TGTGCCAGCAGCTTACAGGGGACTAGCGGGGACCCCTACGAGCAGTACTTC. V usage is TRBV7-2 and J usage is TRBJ2-7, with TRBD2 identical over 13 bases. There are 17 residues in the CDR3. The V and J ends lost 2 bases and 2 bases, in that order; junction bases with no gene match: 6. Germline lookup yields CDR1 SGHTA and CDR2 FQGNSA. Complete variable domain (other parts from reference TRBV7-2 and TRBJ2-7): GAGVSQSPSNKVTEKGKDVELRCDPISGHTALYWYRQSLGQGLEFLIYFQGNSAPDKSGLPSDRFSAERTGGSVSTLTIQRTQQEDSAVYLCASSLQGTSGDPYEQYFGPGTRLTVT.

The chain is built from TRBV2 and TRBJ2-7; 10 nucleotides match TRBD1. Germline trimming cut 7 bases from V and 4 bases from J; bases unmatched to any gene: 7. The germline gives CDR1 SNHLY, CDR2 FYNNEI. The CDR3 contains 14 residues. The CDR3 loop reads CASTPGTGVYEQYF. The CDR3 DNA follows: TGTGCCAGCACCCCCGGGACAGGGGTGTACGAGCAGTACTTC. Drawing the rest from reference TRBV2 and TRBJ2-7, the complete variable domain is EPEVTQTPSHQVTQMGQEVILRCVPISNHLYFYWYRQILGQKVEFLVSFYNNEISEKSEIFDDQFSVERPDGSNFTLKIRSTKLEDSAMYFCASTPGTGVYEQYFGPGTRLTVT.

The chain couples TRBV12-3 or TRBV12-4 to TRBJ1-2, with TRBD1 matching 8 bases. This CDR3 is 12 amino acids long. The J segment lost 8 bases and the V segment lost 6 bases, leaving 5 bases of the junction unmatched. The CDR3 sequence is CASRNTGGGYTF. Written as DNA, the CDR3 is TGTGCCAGCAGGAACACAGGGGGGGGCTACACCTTC.

V usage is TRBV7-7 and J usage is TRBJ2-5; 14 nucleotides align to TRBD2. Unmatched junction bases numbered 8, after V lost 3 bases and J lost 5 bases. The germline gives CDR1 SSHAT, CDR2 FNYEAQ (reference sequence). The CDR3 covers 17 residues. The CDR3 region is CASSFGLAGGPRETQYF. CDR3 in DNA: TGTGCCAGCAGCTTTGGACTAGCGGGGGGTCCTCGGGAGACCCAGTACTTC.

This chain connects TRBV5-6 to TRBJ1-6, with 7 bases fitting TRBD1. The CDR3 is 14 amino acids. Per germline, CDR1 SGHDT and CDR2 YYEEEE. V lost 4 bases to trimming and J lost 3 bases; unmatched junction nucleotides: 1. The CDR3 region is CASSRTGYNSPLHF. The CDR3 region has the DNA TGTGCCAGCAGCCGGACAGGCTATAATTCACCCCTCCACTTT.

The chain uses TRBV7-2 and TRBJ2-7; TRBD1 matches 7 bases. With 5 bases clipped from V and 3 bases from J, the junction kept 4 bases outside the gene matches. Germline V gives CDR1 SGHTA, CDR2 FQGNSA. The length of the CDR3 is 13 residues. The CDR3 reads CASSPWTGYEQYF. CDR3 bases: TGTGCCAGCAGCCCATGGACAGGCTACGAGCAGTACTTC.